This T cell receptor beta chain was identified during a study of shared clonotypes between healthy human individuals. Study at large: Those who served as donors were a couple of women and a few men between the ages of 18 and 49.

Germline V lookup: CDR1 MNHEY, CDR2 SVGAGI. Trimming left V 2 bases short and J 6 bases short, with 7 bases between. The CDR3 loop spans 13 amino acids. The authors distributed each subset's genomic DNA evenly over several immunoSEQ plates. Source study methods: ImmunoSEQ output lacked quality scores and full-length reads, limiting matched filtering. Assay: immunoSEQ multiplex PCR; the TCRdb copy retains only in-frame clones and omits some. For V, J and clone size, that table is used; D and trimming come from the DNA. The repertoire includes about 2.4 million clones, 80% to 95% of them detected once, and approximately 0.35% sits in the top ten.

This clonotype originated in a man aged 18-30 years in good health. Some clones in this sample may be carry-over from other donors' samples. The genes are TRBV6-5 and TRBJ2-2; tentative D call: TRBD2 (5 bases). The sequencing input was naive CD4+ T cells from PBMCs. Subset here: CD45RA+ positively selected. The chain's CDR3 is CASSYGSPGELFF. Written as DNA, the CDR3 is TGTGCCAGCAGTTACGGGAGCCCCGGGGAGCTGTTTTTT.